The source of this T cell receptor (beta chain) is a study of T cells in Graves' hyperthyroidism and ophthalmopathy. Study-level results: Blood also held most thyroid clonotypes expanded beyond 0.001.

This clonotype appeared a few times. Its specificity is not known. Amplification yielded TCR beta CDR3 regions, with RNA transcripts as the source. RT-PCR in the first round (using the HTBI primer set) targeted the TCR CDR3. MiXCR was run by TCRdb on the multiplex PCR reads, yielding one entry per CDR3 protein. The sample has hundreds of thousands of distinct CDR3 sequences, about a sixth seen once. From germline, CDR1 is MGHRA and CDR2 YSYEKL. V shed 1 base and J shed 7 bases, with 13 bases lying between them. The CDR3 has 15 amino acids. The gene calls are TRBV4-1 and TRBJ2-2; D perhaps matches TRBD1 (6 bases). The sequenced material came from blood. This receptor was obtained from a woman under 30 with Graves' ophthalmopathy. The CDR3 is CASSQGELQGGELFF. CDR3 coding DNA: TGCGCCAGCAGCCAAGGAGAGTTACAGGGCGGGGAGCTGTTTTTT.